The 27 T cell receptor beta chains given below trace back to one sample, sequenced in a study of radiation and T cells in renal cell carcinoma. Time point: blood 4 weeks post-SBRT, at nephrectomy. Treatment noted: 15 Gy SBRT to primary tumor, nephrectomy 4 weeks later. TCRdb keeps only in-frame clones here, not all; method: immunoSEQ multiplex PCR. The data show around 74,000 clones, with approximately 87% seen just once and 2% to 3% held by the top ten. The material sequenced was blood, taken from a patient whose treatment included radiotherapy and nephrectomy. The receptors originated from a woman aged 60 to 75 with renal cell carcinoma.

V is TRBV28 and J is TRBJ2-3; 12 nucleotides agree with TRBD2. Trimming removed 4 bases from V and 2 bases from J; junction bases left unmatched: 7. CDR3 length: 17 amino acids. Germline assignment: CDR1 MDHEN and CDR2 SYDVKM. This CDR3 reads CASSSGLAGEATDTQYF. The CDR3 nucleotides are TGTGCCAGCAGTTCGGGACTAGCGGGTGAAGCCACAGATACGCAGTATTTT. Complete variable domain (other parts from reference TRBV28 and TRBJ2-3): DVKVTQSSRYLVKRTGEKVFLECVQDMDHENMFWYRQDPGLGLRLIYFSYDVKMKEKGDIPEGYSVSREKKERFSLILESASTNQTSMYLCASSSGLAGEATDTQYFGPGTRLTVL.

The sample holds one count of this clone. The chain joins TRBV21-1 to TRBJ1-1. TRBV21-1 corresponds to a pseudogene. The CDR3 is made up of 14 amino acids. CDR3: CASSNRGGNTEAFF. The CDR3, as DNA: TGTGCCAGCAGCAACCGCGGGGGGAACACTGAAGCTTTCTTT.

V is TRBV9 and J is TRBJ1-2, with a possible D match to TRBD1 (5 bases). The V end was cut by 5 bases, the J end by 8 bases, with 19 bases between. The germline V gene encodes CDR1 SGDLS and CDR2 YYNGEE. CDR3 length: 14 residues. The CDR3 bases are TGTGCCAGCAGGTCTCCGGGACCCTTGCGAGGCTACACCTTC. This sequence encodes CASRSPGPLRGYTF. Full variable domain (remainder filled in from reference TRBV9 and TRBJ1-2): DSGVTQTPKHLITATGQRVTLRCSPRSGDLSVYWYQQSLDQGLQFLIQYYNGEERAKGNILERFSAQQFPDLHSELNLSSLELGDSALYFCASRSPGPLRGYTFGSGTRLTVV.

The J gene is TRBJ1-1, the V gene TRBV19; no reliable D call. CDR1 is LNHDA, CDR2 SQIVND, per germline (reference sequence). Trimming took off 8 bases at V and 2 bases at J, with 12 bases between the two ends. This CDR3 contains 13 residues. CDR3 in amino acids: CASSGFFNTEAFF. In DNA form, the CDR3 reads TGTGCCAGTTCGGGTTTTTTCAACACTGAAGCTTTCTTT.

This chain's CDR3 is CASRNGGAEQYF. DNA for the CDR3: TGTGCCAGCAGGAACGGCGGGGCCGAGCAGTACTTC. V gene TRBV6-4 combines with J gene TRBJ2-7; D is possibly TRBD2 (6 bases). The V and J ends lost 6 bases and 6 bases respectively, with 12 bases between them. CDR3 length equals 12 residues. Germline V lookup: CDR1 MRHNA, CDR2 SNTAGT.

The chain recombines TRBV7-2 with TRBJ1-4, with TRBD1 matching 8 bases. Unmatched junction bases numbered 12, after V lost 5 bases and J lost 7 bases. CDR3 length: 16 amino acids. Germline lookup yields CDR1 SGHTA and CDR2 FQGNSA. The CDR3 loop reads CASSPNGQGGTEKLFF. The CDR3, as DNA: TGTGCCAGCAGCCCGAACGGACAGGGAGGGACTGAAAAACTGTTTTTT.

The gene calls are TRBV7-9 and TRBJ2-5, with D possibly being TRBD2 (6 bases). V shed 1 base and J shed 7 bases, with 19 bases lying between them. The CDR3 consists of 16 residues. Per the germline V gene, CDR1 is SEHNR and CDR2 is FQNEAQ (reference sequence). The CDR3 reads CASSLGSEQRGGTQYF. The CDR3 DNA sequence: TGTGCCAGCAGCTTAGGGTCCGAGCAAAGGGGAGGGACCCAGTACTTC.

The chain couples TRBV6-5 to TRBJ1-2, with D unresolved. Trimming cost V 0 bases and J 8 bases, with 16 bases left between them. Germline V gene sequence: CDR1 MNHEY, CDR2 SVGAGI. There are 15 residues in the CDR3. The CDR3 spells CASSYSKLLTRGYTF. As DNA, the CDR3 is TGTGCCAGCAGTTACTCGAAATTACTGACTCGGGGCTACACCTTC.

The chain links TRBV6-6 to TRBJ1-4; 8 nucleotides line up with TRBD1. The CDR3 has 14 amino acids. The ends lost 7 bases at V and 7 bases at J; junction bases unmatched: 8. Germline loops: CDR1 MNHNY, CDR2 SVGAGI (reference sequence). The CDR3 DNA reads TGTGCCAGCATACCGGGACAGGTTGGTGAAAAACTGTTTTTT. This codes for CASIPGQVGEKLFF.

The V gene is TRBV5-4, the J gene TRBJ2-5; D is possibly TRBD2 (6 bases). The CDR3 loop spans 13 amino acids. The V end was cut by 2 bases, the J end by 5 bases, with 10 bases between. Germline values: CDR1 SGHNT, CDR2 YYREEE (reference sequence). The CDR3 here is CASSLGAGETQYF. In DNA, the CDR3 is TGTGCCAGCAGCTTAGGGGCGGGGGAGACCCAGTACTTC.

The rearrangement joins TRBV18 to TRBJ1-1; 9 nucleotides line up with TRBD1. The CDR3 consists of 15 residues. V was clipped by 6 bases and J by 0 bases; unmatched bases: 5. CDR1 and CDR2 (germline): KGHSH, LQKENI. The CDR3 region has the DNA TGTGCCAGCTCGCCGGGACAGGGTTTGAACACTGAAGCTTTCTTT. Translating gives CASSPGQGLNTEAFF. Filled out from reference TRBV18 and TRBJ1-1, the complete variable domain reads NAGVMQNPRHLVRRRGQEARLRCSPMKGHSHVYWYRQLPEEGLKFMVYLQKENIIDESGMPKERFSAEFPKEGPSILRIQQVVRGDSAAYFCASSPGQGLNTEAFFGQGTRLTVV.

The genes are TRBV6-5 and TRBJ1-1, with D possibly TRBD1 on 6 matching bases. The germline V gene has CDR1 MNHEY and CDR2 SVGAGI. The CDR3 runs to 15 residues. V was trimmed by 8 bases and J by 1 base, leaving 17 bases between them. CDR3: CASDYQQGRNTEAFF. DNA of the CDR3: TGTGCCAGCGATTACCAACAGGGTAGGAACACTGAAGCTTTCTTT.

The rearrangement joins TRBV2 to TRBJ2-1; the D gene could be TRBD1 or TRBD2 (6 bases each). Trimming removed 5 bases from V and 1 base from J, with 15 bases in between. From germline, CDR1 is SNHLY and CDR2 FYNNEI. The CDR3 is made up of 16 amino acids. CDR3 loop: CASSQEGGWSYNEQFF. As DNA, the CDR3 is TGTGCCAGCAGTCAAGAGGGGGGATGGTCCTACAATGAGCAGTTCTTC. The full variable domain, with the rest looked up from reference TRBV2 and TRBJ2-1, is EPEVTQTPSHQVTQMGQEVILRCVPISNHLYFYWYRQILGQKVEFLVSFYNNEISEKSEIFDDQFSVERPDGSNFTLKIRSTKLEDSAMYFCASSQEGGWSYNEQFFGPGTRLTVL.

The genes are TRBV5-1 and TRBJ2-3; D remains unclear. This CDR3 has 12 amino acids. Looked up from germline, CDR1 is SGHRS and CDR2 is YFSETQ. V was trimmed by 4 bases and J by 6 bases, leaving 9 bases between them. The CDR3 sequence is CASSPDMDTQYF. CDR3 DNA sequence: TGCGCCAGCAGCCCAGATATGGATACGCAGTATTTT.

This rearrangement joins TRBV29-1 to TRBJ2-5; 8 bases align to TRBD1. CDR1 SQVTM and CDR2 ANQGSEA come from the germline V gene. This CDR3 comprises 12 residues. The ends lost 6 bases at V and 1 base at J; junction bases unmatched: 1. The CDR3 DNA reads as TGCAGCGTCGGACAGGGCCAAGAGACCCAGTACTTC. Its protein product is CSVGQGQETQYF.

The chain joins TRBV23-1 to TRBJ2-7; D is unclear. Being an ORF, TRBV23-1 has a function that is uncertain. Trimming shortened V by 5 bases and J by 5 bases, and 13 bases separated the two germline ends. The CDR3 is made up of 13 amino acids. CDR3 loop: CASSRAWSNEQYF. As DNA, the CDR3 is TGCGCCAGCAGTAGGGCCTGGAGCAACGAGCAGTACTTC.

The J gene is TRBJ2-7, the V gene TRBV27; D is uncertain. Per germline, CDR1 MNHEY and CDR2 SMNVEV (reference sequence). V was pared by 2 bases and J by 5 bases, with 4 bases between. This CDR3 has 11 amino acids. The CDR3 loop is CASSLGNEQYF. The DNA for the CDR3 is TGTGCCAGCAGTTTAGGGAACGAGCAGTACTTC.

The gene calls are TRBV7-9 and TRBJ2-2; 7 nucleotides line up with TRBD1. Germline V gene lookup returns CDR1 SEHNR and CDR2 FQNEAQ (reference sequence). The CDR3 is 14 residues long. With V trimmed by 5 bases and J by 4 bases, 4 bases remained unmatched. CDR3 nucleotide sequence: TGTGCCAGCAGCATAGACAGGGTCACCGGGGAGCTGTTTTTT. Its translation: CASSIDRVTGELFF.

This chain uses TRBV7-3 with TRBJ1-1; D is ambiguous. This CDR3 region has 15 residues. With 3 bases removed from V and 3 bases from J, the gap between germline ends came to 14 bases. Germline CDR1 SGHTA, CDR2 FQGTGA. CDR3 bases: TGTGCCAGCAGCTTCGAGGAAGTCGTTTACACTGAAGCTTTCTTT. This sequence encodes CASSFEEVVYTEAFF.

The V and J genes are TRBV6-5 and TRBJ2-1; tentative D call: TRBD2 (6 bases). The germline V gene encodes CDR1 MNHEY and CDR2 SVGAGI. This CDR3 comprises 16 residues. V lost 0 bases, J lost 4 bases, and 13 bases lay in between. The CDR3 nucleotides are TGTGCCAGCAGTTACTCCGGGGGAGTATCATACAATGAGCAGTTCTTC. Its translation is CASSYSGGVSYNEQFF.

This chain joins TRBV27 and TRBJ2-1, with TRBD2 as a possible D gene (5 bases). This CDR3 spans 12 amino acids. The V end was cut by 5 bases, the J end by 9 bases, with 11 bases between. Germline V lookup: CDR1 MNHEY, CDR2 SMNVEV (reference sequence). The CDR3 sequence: CASSRWAGEQFF. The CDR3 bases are TGTGCCAGCAGTCGATGGGCGGGTGAGCAGTTCTTC.

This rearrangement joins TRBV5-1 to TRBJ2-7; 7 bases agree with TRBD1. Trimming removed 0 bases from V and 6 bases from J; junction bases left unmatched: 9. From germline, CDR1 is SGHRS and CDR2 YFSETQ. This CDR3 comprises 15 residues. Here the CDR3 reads CASSLAESGGREQYF. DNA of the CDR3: TGCGCCAGCAGCTTGGCCGAGTCAGGGGGTCGCGAGCAGTACTTC.

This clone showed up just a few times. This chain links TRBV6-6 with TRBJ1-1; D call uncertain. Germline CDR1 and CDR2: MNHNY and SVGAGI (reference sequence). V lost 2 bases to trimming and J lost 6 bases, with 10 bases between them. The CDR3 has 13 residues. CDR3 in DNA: TGTGCCAGCAGTTACGAGCTATTGCCTGAAGCTTTCTTT. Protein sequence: CASSYELLPEAFF.

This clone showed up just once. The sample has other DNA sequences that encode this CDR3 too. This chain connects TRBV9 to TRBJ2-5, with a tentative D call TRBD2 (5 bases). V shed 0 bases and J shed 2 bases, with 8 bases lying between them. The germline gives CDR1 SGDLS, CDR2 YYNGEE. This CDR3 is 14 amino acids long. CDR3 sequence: CASSVGGQQETQYF. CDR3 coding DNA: TGTGCCAGCAGCGTAGGAGGGCAGCAAGAGACCCAGTACTTC.

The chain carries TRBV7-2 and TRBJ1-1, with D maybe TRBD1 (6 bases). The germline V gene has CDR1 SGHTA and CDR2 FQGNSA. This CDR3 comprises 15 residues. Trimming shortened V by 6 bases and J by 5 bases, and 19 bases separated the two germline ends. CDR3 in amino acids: CASSVVQGRATEAFF. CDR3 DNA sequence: TGTGCCAGCAGTGTTGTACAGGGTCGGGCGACTGAAGCTTTCTTT.

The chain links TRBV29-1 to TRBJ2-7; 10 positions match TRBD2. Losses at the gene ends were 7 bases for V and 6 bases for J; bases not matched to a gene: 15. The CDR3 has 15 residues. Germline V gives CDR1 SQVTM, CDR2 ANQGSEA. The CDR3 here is CSASGVAGGPGEQYF. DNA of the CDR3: TGCAGCGCCTCAGGGGTAGCGGGAGGTCCTGGCGAGCAGTACTTC.

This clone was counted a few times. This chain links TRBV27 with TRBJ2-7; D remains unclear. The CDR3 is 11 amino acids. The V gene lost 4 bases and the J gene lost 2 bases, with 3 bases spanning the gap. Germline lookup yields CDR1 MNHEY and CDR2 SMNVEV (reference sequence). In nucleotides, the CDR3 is TGTGCCAGCAGTTCCGCCTACGAGCAGTACTTC. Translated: CASSSAYEQYF.